The sample holds one count of the clone carrying this TCR beta chain. The antigen remains undetermined. This record belongs to a study of response to subunit inactivated influenza vaccine. Regarding the study as a whole: There was a suggestion from the authors that each seasonal influenza vaccination recruits few new T cells.

A single record per CDR3 protein comes from TCRdb applying MiXCR to the RT-PCR reads. The sample consists of a few hundred thousand distinct CDR3 sequences, 21% of them appearing once. The CDR3 is made up of 15 amino acids. The V gene end was trimmed by 8 bases and the J gene end by 0 bases; junction bases not matched to a gene: 7. Germline V lookup: CDR1 KGHSH, CDR2 LQKENI. The sample was PBMCs from blood, taken less than 22 months after vaccination. The chain joins TRBV18 to TRBJ2-3; 8 bases are a match to TRBD2. The TCR originated in a man aged 50 to 75 who received an inactivated influenza vaccine. CDR3 amino acids: CASRFSGVSTDTQYF. The DNA for the CDR3 is TGTGCCAGCCGATTTAGCGGGGTGAGCACAGATACGCAGTATTTT.